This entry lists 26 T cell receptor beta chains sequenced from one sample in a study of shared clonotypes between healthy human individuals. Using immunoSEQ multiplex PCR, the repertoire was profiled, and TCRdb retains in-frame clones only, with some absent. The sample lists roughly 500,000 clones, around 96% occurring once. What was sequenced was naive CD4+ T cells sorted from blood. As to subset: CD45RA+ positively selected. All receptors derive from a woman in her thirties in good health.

CDR3 region: CASSQDYEGSGKLNVLTF. For the CDR3, the DNA is TGTGCCAGCAGCCAAGATTACGAGGGTAGCGGGAAACTAAACGTCCTGACTTTC. The J gene is TRBJ2-6, the V gene TRBV4-2, with 8 bases lining up with TRBD2. CDR3 length: 18 amino acids. Losses at the gene ends were 0 bases for V and 10 bases for J; bases not matched to a gene: 14. Germline-derived CDR1 and CDR2 are LGHNA and YNFKEQ.

CDR3 sequence reads: CAWSPPGGDGNQPQHF. The CDR3 DNA follows: TGTGCCTGGAGTCCTCCGGGCGGGGACGGCAATCAGCCCCAGCATTTT. The rearrangement links TRBV30 to TRBJ1-5; D is possibly TRBD1 (5 bases). Germline V gene lookup returns CDR1 GTSNPN and CDR2 SVGIG (reference sequence). CDR3 length: 16 residues. Trimming pared 2 bases from V and 2 bases from J, leaving 16 bases between.

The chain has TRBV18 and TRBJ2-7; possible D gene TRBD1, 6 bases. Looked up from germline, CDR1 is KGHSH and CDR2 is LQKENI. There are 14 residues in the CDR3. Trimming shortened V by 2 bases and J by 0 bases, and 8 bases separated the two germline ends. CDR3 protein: CASSPSQGSYEQYF. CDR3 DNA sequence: TGTGCCAGCTCACCATCACAGGGCTCCTACGAGCAGTACTTC.

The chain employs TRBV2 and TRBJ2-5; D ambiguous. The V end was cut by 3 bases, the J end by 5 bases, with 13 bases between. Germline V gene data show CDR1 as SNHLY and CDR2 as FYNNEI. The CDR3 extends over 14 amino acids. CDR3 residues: CASSEVIPSETQYF. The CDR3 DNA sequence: TGTGCCAGCAGTGAGGTTATCCCAAGTGAGACCCAGTACTTC.

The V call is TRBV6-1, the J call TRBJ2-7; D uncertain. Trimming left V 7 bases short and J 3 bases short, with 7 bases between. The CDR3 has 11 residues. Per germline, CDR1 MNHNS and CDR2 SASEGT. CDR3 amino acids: CASNSYYEQYF. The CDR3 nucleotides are TGTGCCAGCAATAGTTACTACGAGCAGTACTTC.

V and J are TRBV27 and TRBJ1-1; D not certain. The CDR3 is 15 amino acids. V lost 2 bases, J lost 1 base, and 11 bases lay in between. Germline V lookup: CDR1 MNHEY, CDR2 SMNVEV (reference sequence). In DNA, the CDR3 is TGTGCCAGCAGTTTAAGGGTGCCCGGGAACACTGAAGCTTTCTTT. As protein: CASSLRVPGNTEAFF.

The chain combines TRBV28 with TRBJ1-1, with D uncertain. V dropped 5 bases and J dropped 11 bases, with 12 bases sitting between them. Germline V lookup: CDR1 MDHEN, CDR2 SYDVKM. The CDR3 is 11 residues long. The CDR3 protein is CASSGEAWAFF. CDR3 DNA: TGTGCCAGCAGTGGAGAGGCGTGGGCTTTCTTT.

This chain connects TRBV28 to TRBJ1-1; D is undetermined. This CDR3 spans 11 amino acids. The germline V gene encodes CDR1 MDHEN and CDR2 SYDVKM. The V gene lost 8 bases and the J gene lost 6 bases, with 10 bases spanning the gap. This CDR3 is CASGWRAEAFF. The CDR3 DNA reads TGTGCCAGCGGGTGGAGGGCTGAAGCTTTCTTT.

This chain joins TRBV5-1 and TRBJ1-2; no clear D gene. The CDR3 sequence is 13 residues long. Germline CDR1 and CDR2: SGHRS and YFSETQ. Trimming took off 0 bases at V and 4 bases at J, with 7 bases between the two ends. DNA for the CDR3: TGCGCCAGCAGCTTGGTGAGAGGCTATGGCTACACCTTC. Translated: CASSLVRGYGYTF.

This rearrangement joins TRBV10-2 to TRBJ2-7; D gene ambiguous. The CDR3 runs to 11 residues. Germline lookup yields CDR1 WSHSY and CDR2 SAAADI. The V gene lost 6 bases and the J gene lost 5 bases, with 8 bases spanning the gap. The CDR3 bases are TGCGCCAGCAGGTTTGGGGACGAGCAGTACTTC. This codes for CASRFGDEQYF.

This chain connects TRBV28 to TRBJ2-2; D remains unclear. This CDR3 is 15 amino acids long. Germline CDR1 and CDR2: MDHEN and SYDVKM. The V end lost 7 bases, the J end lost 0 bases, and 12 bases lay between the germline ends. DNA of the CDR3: TGTGCCAGCACCTTTTCGGGTCCGAACACCGGGGAGCTGTTTTTT. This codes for CASTFSGPNTGELFF.

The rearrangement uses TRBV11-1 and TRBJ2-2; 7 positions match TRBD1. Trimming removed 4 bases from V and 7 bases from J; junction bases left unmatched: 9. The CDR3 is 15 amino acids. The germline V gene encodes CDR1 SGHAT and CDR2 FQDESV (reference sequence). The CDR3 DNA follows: TGTGCCAGCAGCTCTTCGACAACAGGGGTCGGGGAGCTGTTTTTT. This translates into CASSSSTTGVGELFF.

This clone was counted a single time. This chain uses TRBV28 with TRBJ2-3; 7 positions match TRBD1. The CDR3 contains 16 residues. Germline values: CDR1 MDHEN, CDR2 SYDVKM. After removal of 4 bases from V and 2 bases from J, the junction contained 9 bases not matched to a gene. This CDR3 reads CASSSPGQTLTDTQYF. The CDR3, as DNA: TGTGCCAGCAGTTCCCCGGGACAGACACTCACAGATACGCAGTATTTT. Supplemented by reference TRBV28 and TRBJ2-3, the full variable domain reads DVKVTQSSRYLVKRTGEKVFLECVQDMDHENMFWYRQDPGLGLRLIYFSYDVKMKEKGDIPEGYSVSREKKERFSLILESASTNQTSMYLCASSSPGQTLTDTQYFGPGTRLTVL.

The CDR3 spells CASSLLRTDTQYF. The CDR3 nucleotides are TGTGCCAGCAGCTTGCTTCGCACAGATACGCAGTATTTT. The J gene is TRBJ2-3, the V gene TRBV5-8, with D uncertain. V lost 1 base to trimming and J lost 1 base, with 4 bases between them. This CDR3 spans 13 amino acids. CDR1 and CDR2 from the germline V gene are SGHTS and YDEGEE.

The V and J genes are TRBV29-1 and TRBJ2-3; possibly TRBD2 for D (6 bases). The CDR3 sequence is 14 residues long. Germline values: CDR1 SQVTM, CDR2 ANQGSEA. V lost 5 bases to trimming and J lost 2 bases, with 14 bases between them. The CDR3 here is CSVSGLIYTDTQYF. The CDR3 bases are TGCAGCGTTAGCGGACTAATATACACAGATACGCAGTATTTT.

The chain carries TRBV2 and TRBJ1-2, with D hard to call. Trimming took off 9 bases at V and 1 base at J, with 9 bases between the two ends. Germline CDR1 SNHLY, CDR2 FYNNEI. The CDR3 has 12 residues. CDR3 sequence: CASPADNYGYTF. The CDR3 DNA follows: TGTGCCAGTCCGGCTGATAACTATGGCTACACCTTC.

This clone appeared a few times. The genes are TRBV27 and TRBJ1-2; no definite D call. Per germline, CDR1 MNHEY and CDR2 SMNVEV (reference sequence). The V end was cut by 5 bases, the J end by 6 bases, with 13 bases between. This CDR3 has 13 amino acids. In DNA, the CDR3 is TGTGCCAGCAGTGTCGGACTTACTGATGGCTACACCTTC. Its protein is CASSVGLTDGYTF.

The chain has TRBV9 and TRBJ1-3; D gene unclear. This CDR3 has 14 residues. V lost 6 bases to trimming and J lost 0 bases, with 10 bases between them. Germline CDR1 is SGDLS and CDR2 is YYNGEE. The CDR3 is CASKATASGNTIYF. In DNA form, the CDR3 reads TGTGCCAGCAAGGCCACGGCCTCTGGAAACACCATATATTTT.

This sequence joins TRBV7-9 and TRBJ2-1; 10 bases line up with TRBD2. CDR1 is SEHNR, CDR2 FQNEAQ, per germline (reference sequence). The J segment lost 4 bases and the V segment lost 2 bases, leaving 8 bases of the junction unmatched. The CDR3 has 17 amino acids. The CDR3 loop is CASSLTWTSGVYNEQFF. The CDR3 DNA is TGTGCCAGCAGCTTAACTTGGACTAGCGGAGTTTACAATGAGCAGTTCTTC.

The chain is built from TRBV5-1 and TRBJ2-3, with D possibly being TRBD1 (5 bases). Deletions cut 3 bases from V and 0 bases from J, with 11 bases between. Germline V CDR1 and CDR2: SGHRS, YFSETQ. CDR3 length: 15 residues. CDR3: CASSYKTGSTDTQYF. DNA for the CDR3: TGCGCCAGCAGCTATAAAACAGGTAGCACAGATACGCAGTATTTT.

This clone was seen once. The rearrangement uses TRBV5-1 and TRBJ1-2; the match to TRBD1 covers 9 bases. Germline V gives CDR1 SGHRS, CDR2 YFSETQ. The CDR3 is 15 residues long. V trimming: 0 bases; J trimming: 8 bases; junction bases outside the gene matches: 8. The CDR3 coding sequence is TGCGCCAGCAGCTTGGACGGTGGACAGGGGAAAGGCTACACCTTC. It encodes CASSLDGGQGKGYTF.

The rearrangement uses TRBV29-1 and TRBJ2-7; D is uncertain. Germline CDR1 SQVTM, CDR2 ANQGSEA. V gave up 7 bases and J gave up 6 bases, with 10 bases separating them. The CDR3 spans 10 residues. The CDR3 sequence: CSGGTSEQYF. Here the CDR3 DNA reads TGCAGCGGTGGCACCTCCGAGCAGTACTTC.

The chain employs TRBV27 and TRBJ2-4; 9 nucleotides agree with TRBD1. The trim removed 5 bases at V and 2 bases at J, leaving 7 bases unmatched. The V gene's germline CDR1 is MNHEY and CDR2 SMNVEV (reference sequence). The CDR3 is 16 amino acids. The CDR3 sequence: CASSQDRGLTKNIQYF. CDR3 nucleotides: TGTGCCAGCAGTCAGGACAGGGGTCTTACCAAAAACATTCAGTACTTC.

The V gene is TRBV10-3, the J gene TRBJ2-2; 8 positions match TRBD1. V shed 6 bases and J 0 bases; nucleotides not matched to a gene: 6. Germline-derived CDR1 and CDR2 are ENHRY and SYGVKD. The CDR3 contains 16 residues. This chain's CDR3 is CAIRKGQAANTGELFF. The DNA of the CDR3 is TGTGCCATCAGAAAGGGACAGGCCGCGAACACCGGGGAGCTGTTTTTT.

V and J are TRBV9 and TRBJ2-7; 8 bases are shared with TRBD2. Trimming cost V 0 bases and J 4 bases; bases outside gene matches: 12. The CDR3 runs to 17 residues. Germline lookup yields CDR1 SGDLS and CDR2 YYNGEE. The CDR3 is CASSVEGAGAATYEQYF. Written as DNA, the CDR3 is TGTGCCAGCAGCGTAGAGGGAGCGGGGGCGGCTACATACGAGCAGTACTTC.

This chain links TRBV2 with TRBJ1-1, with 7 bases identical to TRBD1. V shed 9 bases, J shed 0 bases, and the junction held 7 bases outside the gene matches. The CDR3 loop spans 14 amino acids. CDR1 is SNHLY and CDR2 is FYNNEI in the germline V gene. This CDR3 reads CASGGGQMNTEAFF. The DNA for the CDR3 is TGTGCCAGTGGAGGGGGACAGATGAACACTGAAGCTTTCTTT.